This TCR beta chain was sequenced for a study of monozygotic twins with inflammatory bowel disease. As to this clonotype: The antigen remains unidentified.

About 3,200 ng of total RNA went into each TCR library. TCRdb re-called the 5' RACE reads, yielding one record per CDR3 amino acid sequence without DNA. The sample holds approximately 400,000 distinct CDR3 sequences. Without any T cell sorting, total RNA was isolated from whole blood. The CDR3 consists of 13 residues. Germline V CDR1 and CDR2: SQVTM, ANQGSEA. Broader study findings: No discrimination was achieved between different T cell subtypes. It was in IBD patients that TCRbeta diversity (inverse Simpson) was lower than in healthy co-twins.

The chain combines TRBV29-1 with TRBJ2-1; TCRdb's D gene call, TRBD2, goes unchecked for lack of DNA. Source material: blood. The receptor was isolated from a human donor with ulcerative colitis or Crohn's disease, or a healthy co-twin of an affected twin (not recorded which). This CDR3 is CSLRRQGRNEQFF.